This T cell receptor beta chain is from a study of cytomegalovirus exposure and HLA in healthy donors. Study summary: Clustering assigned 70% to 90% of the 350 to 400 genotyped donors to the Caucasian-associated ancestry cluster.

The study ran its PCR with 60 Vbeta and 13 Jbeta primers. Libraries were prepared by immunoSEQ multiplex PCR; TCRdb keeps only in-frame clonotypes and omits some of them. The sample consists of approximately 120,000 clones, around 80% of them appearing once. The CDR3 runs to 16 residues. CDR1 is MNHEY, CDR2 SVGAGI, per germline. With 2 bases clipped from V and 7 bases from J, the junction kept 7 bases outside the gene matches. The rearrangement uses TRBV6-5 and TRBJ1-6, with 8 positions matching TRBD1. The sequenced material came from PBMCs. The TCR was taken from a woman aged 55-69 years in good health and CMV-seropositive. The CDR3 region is CASSYARGLGNSPLHF. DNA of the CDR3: TGTGCCAGCAGTTACGCCAGGGGGCTGGGAAATTCACCCCTCCACTTT.